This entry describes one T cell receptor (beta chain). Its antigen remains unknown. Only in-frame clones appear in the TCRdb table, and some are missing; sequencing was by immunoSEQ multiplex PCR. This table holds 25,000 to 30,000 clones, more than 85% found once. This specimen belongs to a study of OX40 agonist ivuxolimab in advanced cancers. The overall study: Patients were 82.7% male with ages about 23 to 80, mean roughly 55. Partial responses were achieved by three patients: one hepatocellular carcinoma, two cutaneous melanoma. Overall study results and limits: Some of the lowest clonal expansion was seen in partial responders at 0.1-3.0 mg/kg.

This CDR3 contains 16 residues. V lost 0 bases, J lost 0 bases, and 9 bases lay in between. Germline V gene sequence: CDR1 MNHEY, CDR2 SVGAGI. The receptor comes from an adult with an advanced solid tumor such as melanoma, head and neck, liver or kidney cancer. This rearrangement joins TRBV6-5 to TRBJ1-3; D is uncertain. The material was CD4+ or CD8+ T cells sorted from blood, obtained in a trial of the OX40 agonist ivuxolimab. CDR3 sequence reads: CASSYSIQNSGNTIYF. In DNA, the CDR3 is TGTGCCAGCAGTTACTCGATCCAGAACTCTGGAAACACCATATATTTT.